This T cell receptor (beta chain) was documented in a study of T-cell memory formation after mild COVID-19. General study points: Contracting CD4+ clones lay largely in CM and EM, with CD8+ ones residing in EMRA. Clones shrinking between day 15 and 85 showed a balanced CD4/CD8 split, and those that grew later tilted toward CD4+.

The sample holds many counts of this clonotype. Antigen unknown. This CDR3 contains 13 residues. V was trimmed by 5 bases and J by 3 bases, leaving 8 bases between them. The germline V gene encodes CDR1 MNHEY and CDR2 SVGAGI. 5'RACE primed at constant segments yielded TCR alpha and TCR beta cDNA libraries bearing sample barcodes and UMIs. Each CDR3 protein is one row after TCRdb ran MiXCR on the 5' RACE reads. The data show 250,000 to 300,000 distinct CDR3 sequences, around 16% seen once. The sequenced material came from PBMCs or a T cell subset sorted from them (not recorded which). This sequence joins TRBV6-5 and TRBJ1-3; D is unclear. The TCR was taken from a man aged 18 to 30 who had mild COVID-19 (a few samples of this study predate the infection). Cell type and time point are not known. DNA of the CDR3: TGTGCCAGCAGTACATCGGGTGGAAACACCATATATTTT. As protein: CASSTSGGNTIYF.